This TCR beta chain was retrieved from a study of blood T cell repertoires in COVID-19. Assay: immunoSEQ multiplex PCR; the TCRdb copy retains only in-frame clones and omits some. The sample shows some 74,000 clones, roughly 84% of them seen only once. This CDR3 region has 17 residues. Between the trimmed V and J ends, which lost 3 bases and 10 bases, there was a span of 23 bases. The germline gives CDR1 SGHNT, CDR2 YYREEE (reference sequence). Sequenced: peripheral blood. The sequence was obtained from a man of 80 years or more with acute or convalescent COVID-19. The rearrangement joins TRBV5-4 to TRBJ1-6; tentative D call: TRBD1 (5 bases). This chain's CDR3 is CASSSGGVSGRGSPLHF. CDR3 bases: TGTGCCAGCAGCTCAGGAGGGGTCTCAGGGAGAGGGTCACCCCTCCACTTT.